The rows below give T cell receptor beta chains drawn from one sample of a study of blood T cell repertoires in COVID-19. Produced via immunoSEQ multiplex PCR; TCRdb's table is partial and in-frame only. The table has 110,000 or so clones, approximately 87% seen once. Sequencing was carried out using peripheral blood. The receptor set was obtained from a man aged 65 to 79 who had recovered from COVID-19. Both conserved end residues are part of each CDR3. The D gene is left open where the match is weak. The size entry is marked missing in some rows and otherwise reads once, few, many or a size class.

CDR3aa	CDR3nt	d_gene	v_gene	abundance	j_gene
CASSLPQVAGNTIYF	TGTGCCAGCAGTTTACCGCAGGTTGCTGGAAACACCATATATTTT	NA	TRBV28	few	TRBJ1-3
CASSLEQATNTEAFF	TGTGCCAGCAGCCTAGAACAGGCTACGAACACTGAAGCTTTCTTT	NA	TRBV7-3	NA	TRBJ1-1
CASSQAPGLAGVEQFF	TGTGCCAGCAGCCAGGCCCCGGGACTAGCGGGAGTTGAGCAGTTCTTC	TRBD2	TRBV4-2	few	TRBJ2-1
CASRGTSQTGTQYF	TGTGCCAGCAGGGGGACTTCCCAAACAGGGACCCAGTACTTC	NA	TRBV2	NA	TRBJ2-5
CASSLDQGVLETQYF	TGTGCCAGCAGCTTGGATCAGGGGGTACTAGAGACCCAGTACTTC	TRBD1	TRBV5-4	NA	TRBJ2-5
CASSLDVGAGTGELFF	TGCGCCAGCAGCTTGGATGTGGGGGCGGGTACCGGGGAGCTGTTTTTT	NA	TRBV5-1	NA	TRBJ2-2
CASSPLAGDEQFF	TGTGCCAGCTCACCACTAGCGGGGGATGAGCAGTTCTTC	TRBD2	TRBV18	once	TRBJ2-1
CASSPTTGPHNEQFF	TGTGCCAGCAGCCCGACGACAGGACCCCACAATGAGCAGTTCTTC	NA	TRBV7-9	NA	TRBJ2-1
CASSYSPGGELFF	TGTGCCAGCAGTTACTCGCCCGGCGGGGAGCTGTTTTTT	NA	TRBV6-5	NA	TRBJ2-2
CASSVPRGLYTIYF	TGTGCCAGCAGTGTCCCCAGGGGGCTCTACACCATATATTTT	TRBD1	TRBV2	NA	TRBJ1-3
CASSPGGWNSGNTIYF	TGTGCCAGCAGCCCAGGGGGGTGGAACTCTGGAAACACCATATATTTT	TRBD1	TRBV5-8	NA	TRBJ1-3
CASSAGQSYGYTF	TGTGCCAGCAGCGCCGGACAGAGCTATGGCTACACCTTC	NA	TRBV16	NA	TRBJ1-2
CASSLVVPGIGTEAFF	TGCGCCAGCAGCTTGGTCGTACCCGGGATTGGCACTGAAGCTTTCTTT	NA	TRBV5-1	few	TRBJ1-1
CAWRAGTGILNEKLFF	TGTGCCTGGAGAGCCGGGACAGGGATCCTTAATGAAAAACTGTTTTTT	TRBD1	TRBV30	few	TRBJ1-4
CASSSPAVKYEQYF	TGTGCCAGCAGCTCTCCGGCGGTGAAGTACGAGCAGTACTTC	NA	TRBV7-9	NA	TRBJ2-7
CAMREVSGSDTQYF	TGTGCCATGCGGGAGGTTAGCGGGAGTGATACGCAGTATTTT	TRBD2	TRBV10-3	NA	TRBJ2-3
CASSLGPPRLAGGVAKNIQYF	TGTGCCAGCAGTTTAGGACCCCCCCGCCTAGCGGGGGGAGTAGCCAAAAACATTCAGTACTTC	TRBD2	TRBV27	NA	TRBJ2-4
CASREGPGTYEQYF	TGTGCCAGCAGAGAAGGACCGGGGACCTACGAGCAGTACTTC	NA	TRBV28	NA	TRBJ2-7
CASSLDRATGELFF	TGCGCCAGCAGCCTGGACAGGGCAACCGGGGAGCTGTTTTTT	TRBD1	TRBV5-1	NA	TRBJ2-2
CASRTGFTGNTIYF	TGTGCCAGCAGGACAGGGTTCACTGGAAACACCATATATTTT	TRBD1	TRBV2	NA	TRBJ1-3
CASSLRPGNWETQYF	TGTGCCAGCAGCCTCCGACCCGGGAACTGGGAGACCCAGTACTTC	NA	TRBV9	NA	TRBJ2-5
CASSLDRLGEQYF	TGTGCCAGCAGTTTAGACAGGTTAGGCGAGCAGTACTTC	NA	TRBV27	once	TRBJ2-7
CASSFGATSGSNEQFF	TGTGCCAGCAGTTTTGGGGCGACTAGCGGGAGTAATGAGCAGTTCTTC	TRBD2	TRBV28	few	TRBJ2-1
CAISQDRMNTEAFF	TGTGCCATCAGCCAGGACAGAATGAACACTGAAGCTTTCTTT	NA	TRBV10-3	NA	TRBJ1-1
CASSYEAGVGYTF	TGTGCCAGCAGTTACGAGGCAGGGGTGGGCTACACCTTC	NA	TRBV6-6	few	TRBJ1-2
CASSGWGGGSTDTQYF	TGTGCCAGCAGCGGCTGGGGCGGGGGGAGCACAGATACGCAGTATTTT	TRBD2	TRBV7-9	NA	TRBJ2-3
CASSNGQGESPLHF	TGTGCCAGCAGTAACGGACAGGGGGAATCACCCCTCCACTTT	TRBD1	TRBV6-5	once	TRBJ1-6
CASGGQTGDYGYTF	TGTGCCAGCGGGGGGCAAACAGGAGACTATGGCTACACCTTC	NA	TRBV10-3	NA	TRBJ1-2
CASSLNGKVYEQYF	TGTGCCAGCAGTTTGAACGGGAAAGTCTACGAGCAGTACTTC	NA	TRBV27	NA	TRBJ2-7
CAIQGRHSPLHF	TGTGCCATCCAGGGCCGGCATTCACCCCTCCACTTT	NA	TRBV28	NA	TRBJ1-6
CASSPDRQGKNTGELFF	TGTGCCAGCAGCCCTGACCGACAGGGCAAGAACACCGGGGAGCTGTTTTTT	TRBD1	TRBV5-4	NA	TRBJ2-2
CASSPFPGELFF	TGTGCCAGCAGTCCATTTCCCGGGGAGCTGTTTTTT	NA	TRBV3-1/TRBV3-2	NA	TRBJ2-2
CASSYQGYDEQYF	TGTGCCAGCAGCTATCAGGGGTACGACGAGCAGTACTTC	NA	TRBV9	NA	TRBJ2-7
CASSRRQVLYEQYF	TGTGCCAGTAGTAGGCGACAGGTCCTCTACGAGCAGTACTTC	NA	TRBV19	NA	TRBJ2-7
CASSTDRVAEKLFF	TGTGCCAGCAGTACGGACAGGGTCGCTGAAAAACTGTTTTTT	TRBD1	TRBV2	NA	TRBJ1-4
CASSLTSGEDTQYF	TGCGCCAGCAGCCTGACTAGCGGGGAGGATACGCAGTATTTT	TRBD2	TRBV4-1	NA	TRBJ2-3
CASSTFGTGSGNQPQHF	TGTGCCAGTAGTACCTTCGGGACAGGGAGCGGCAATCAGCCCCAGCATTTT	TRBD1	TRBV19	NA	TRBJ1-5
CASSSGRVIHEQFF	TGTGCCAGCAGCTCTGGGAGGGTGATACATGAGCAGTTCTTC	TRBD2	TRBV7-2	NA	TRBJ2-1
CASSLSSAEETQYF	TGTGCCAGCAGCTTATCTAGCGCCGAAGAGACCCAGTACTTC	NA	TRBV7-7	NA	TRBJ2-5
CASQGRGEETQYF	TGTGCCAGCCAGGGCAGGGGGGAGGAGACCCAGTACTTC	NA	TRBV6-5	NA	TRBJ2-5
CASSRGEVDTGELFF	TGCGCCAGCAGCCGGGGGGAGGTAGACACCGGGGAGCTGTTTTTT	TRBD2	TRBV5-1	NA	TRBJ2-2
CASSLVTGGHNSPLHF	TGCGCCAGCAGCTTGGTAACAGGGGGCCATAATTCACCCCTCCACTTT	TRBD1	TRBV5-1	many	TRBJ1-6
CASATGDTEAFF	TGTGCCAGCGCGACAGGGGACACTGAAGCTTTCTTT	TRBD1	TRBV28	few	TRBJ1-1
CASSQDVETSGRLETQYF	TGTGCCAGCAGCCAAGATGTTGAGACTAGCGGGAGGTTGGAGACCCAGTACTTC	TRBD2	TRBV3-1/TRBV3-2	few	TRBJ2-5
CASSLWDREGYTF	TGTGCCAGCAGTTTGTGGGACAGGGAGGGCTACACCTTC	TRBD1	TRBV12-3/TRBV12-4	NA	TRBJ1-2